This T cell receptor beta chain was recorded in a study of cytomegalovirus exposure and HLA in healthy donors. General observations from the study: Upon later analysis, HLA-associated TCR beta chains proved more clonally expanded than other, equally common chains.

PCR was performed using 60 Vbeta and 13 Jbeta primers. Measured with immunoSEQ multiplex PCR; TCRdb has only the in-frame clones, and not every one. The top ten hold less than 3.5% of the sample, which has some 130,000 clones, around 80% seen once. This clone was counted a few times. Antigen specificity is unknown. With a far larger clone one base away, a read error is the likely cause. The TCR was taken from a man aged 50-59 years in good health and CMV-seronegative. The sequencing input was PBMCs.

The CDR3 bases are TGCGCCAGCAGCCAAGGCGGGACAGGGGGCAATGCCTACACCTTC. It specifies CASSQGGTGGNAYTF. The chain recombines TRBV4-3 with TRBJ1-2; the match to TRBD1 covers 12 bases. The CDR3 consists of 15 residues. CDR1 and CDR2 (germline): LGHNA, YSLEER. J gave up 10 bases and V 1 base, and 7 bases lay outside the gene matches.